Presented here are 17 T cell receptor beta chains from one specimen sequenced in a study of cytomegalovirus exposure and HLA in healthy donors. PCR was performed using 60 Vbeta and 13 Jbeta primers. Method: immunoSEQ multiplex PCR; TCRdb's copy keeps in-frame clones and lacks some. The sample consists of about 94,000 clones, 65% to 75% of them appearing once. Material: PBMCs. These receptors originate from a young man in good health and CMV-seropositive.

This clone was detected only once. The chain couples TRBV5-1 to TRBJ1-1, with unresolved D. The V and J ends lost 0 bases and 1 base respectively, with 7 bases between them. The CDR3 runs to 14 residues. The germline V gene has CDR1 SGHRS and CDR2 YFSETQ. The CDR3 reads CASSLAGGNTEAFF. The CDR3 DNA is TGCGCCAGCAGCTTGGCCGGCGGGAACACTGAAGCTTTCTTT. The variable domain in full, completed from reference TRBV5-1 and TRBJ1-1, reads KAGVTQTPRYLIKTRGQQVTLSCSPISGHRSVSWYQQTPGQGLQFLFEYFSETQRNKGNFPGRFSGRQFSNSRSEMNVSTLELGDSALYLCASSLAGGNTEAFFGQGTRLTVV.

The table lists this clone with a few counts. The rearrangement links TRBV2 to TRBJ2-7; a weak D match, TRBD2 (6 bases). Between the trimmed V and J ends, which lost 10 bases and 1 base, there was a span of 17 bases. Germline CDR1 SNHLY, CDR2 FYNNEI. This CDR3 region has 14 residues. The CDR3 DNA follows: TGTGCCACCCAAGGGTCGGGGACTTCCTACGAGCAGTACTTC. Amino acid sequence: CATQGSGTSYEQYF.

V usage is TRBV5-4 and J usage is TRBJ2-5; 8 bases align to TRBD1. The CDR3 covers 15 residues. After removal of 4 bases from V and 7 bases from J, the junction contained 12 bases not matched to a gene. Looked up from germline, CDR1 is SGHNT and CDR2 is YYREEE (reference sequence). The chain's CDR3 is CASSPRQGPLGTQYF. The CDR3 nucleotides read TGTGCCAGCAGCCCTAGACAGGGGCCTTTGGGGACCCAGTACTTC.

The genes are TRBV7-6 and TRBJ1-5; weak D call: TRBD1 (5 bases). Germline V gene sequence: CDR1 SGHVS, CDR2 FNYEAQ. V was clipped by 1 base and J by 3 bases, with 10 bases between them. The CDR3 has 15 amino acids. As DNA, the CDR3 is TGTGCCAGCAGCTTAGGGCAGGGCCCCAATCAGCCCCAGCATTTT. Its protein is CASSLGQGPNQPQHF.

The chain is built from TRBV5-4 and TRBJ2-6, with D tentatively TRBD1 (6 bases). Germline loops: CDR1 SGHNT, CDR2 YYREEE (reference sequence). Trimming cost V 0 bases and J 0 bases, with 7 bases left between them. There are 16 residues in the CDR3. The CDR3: CASSLGTASGANVLTF. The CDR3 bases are TGTGCCAGCAGCTTGGGGACAGCCTCTGGGGCCAACGTCCTGACTTTC.

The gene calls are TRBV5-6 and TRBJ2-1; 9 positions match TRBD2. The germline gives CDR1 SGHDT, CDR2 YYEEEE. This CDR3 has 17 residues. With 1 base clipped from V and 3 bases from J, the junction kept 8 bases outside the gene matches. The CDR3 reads CASSLLVAGGHYNEQFF. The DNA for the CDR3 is TGTGCCAGCAGCTTGCTTGTCGCGGGGGGGCACTACAATGAGCAGTTCTTC.

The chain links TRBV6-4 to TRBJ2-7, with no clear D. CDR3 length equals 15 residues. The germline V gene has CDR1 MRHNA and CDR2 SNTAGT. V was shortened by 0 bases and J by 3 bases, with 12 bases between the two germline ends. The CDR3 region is CASSDSRLRSYEQYF. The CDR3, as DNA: TGTGCCAGCAGTGACTCTAGACTCCGAAGCTACGAGCAGTACTTC.

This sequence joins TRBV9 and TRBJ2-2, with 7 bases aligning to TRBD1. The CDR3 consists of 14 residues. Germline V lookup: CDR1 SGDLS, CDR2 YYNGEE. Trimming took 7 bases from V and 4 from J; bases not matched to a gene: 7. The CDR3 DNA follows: TGTGCCAGCGGCGCGACAGGGAGCACCGGGGAGCTGTTTTTT. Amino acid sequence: CASGATGSTGELFF.

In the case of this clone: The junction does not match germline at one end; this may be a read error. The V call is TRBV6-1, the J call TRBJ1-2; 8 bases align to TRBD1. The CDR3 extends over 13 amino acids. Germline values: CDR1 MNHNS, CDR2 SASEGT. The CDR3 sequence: CASRAGTGYGYPF. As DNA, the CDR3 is TGTGCCAGCAGGGCAGGGACAGGTTATGGCTACCCCTTC.

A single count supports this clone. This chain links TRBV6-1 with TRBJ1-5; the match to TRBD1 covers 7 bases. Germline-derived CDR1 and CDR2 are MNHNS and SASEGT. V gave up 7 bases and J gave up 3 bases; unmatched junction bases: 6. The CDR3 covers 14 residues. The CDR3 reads CASNPTGYNQPQHF. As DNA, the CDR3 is TGTGCCAGCAACCCGACAGGGTACAATCAGCCCCAGCATTTT.

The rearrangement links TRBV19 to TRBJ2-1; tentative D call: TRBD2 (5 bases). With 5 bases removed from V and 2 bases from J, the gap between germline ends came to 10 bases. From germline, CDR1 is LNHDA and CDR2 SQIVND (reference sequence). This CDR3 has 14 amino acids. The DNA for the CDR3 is TGTGCCAGTAGTTCCACGGGGACCTACAATGAGCAGTTCTTC. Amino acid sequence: CASSSTGTYNEQFF.

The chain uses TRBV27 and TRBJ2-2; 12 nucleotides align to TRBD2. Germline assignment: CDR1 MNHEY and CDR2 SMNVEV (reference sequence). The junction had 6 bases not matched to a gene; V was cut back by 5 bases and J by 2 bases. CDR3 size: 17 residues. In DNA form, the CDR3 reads TGTGCCAGCAGTACCTCTAGCGGGAGGGCCAACACCGGGGAGCTGTTTTTT. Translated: CASSTSSGRANTGELFF.

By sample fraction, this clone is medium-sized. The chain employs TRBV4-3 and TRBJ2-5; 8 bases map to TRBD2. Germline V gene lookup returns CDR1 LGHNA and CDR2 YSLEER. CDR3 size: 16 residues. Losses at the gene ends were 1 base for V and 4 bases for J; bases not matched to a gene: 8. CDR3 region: CASSQAYVAGGETQYF. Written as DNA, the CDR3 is TGCGCCAGCAGCCAAGCCTATGTCGCGGGAGGAGAGACCCAGTACTTC.

The CDR3: CASSVAPGRGNSPLHF. For the CDR3, the DNA is TGTGCCAGCAGCGTAGCGCCCGGTAGGGGGAATTCACCCCTCCACTTT. The chain recombines TRBV9 with TRBJ1-6; TRBD1 is a possible D gene (6 bases). Per germline, CDR1 SGDLS and CDR2 YYNGEE. Between the trimmed V and J ends, which lost 0 bases and 7 bases, there was a span of 14 bases. The CDR3 covers 16 residues.

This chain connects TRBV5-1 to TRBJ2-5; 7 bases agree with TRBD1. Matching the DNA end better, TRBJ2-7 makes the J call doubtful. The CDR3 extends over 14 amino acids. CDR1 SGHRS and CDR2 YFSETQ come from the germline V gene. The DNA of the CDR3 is TGCGCCAGCAGCTTGGGGACAGGAGGCTACGAGCAGTACTTC. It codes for CASSLGTGGYEQYF.

The DNA of the CDR3 is TGTGCCAGCAGTGAAAGGGGACATAACTATGCCACTGAAGCTTTCTTT. It specifies CASSERGHNYATEAFF. V usage is TRBV6-1 and J usage is TRBJ1-1, with a possible D match to TRBD1 (6 bases). With 2 bases removed from V and 4 bases from J, the gap between germline ends came to 17 bases. The CDR3 contains 16 residues. Germline values: CDR1 MNHNS, CDR2 SASEGT.

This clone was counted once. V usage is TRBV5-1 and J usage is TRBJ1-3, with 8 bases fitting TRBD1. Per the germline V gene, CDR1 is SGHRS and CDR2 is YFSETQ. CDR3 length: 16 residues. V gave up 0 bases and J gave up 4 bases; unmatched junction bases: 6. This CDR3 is CASSLDGRGPGNTIYF. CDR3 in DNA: TGCGCCAGCAGCTTGGATGGCAGGGGGCCCGGAAACACCATATATTTT.